A single count supports the clone carrying this TCR beta chain. Its antigen is unknown. Profiling relied on immunoSEQ multiplex PCR, and the TCRdb table lists in-frame clones only, not all of them. This table has nearly 110,000 clones, 88% appearing once. The data originate from a study of cytomegalovirus exposure and HLA in healthy donors. Across the whole study: The 120 validation repertoires used the same platform as the roughly 700 first-cohort repertoires (as reported by a later analysis).

Findings of the study overall: The study recorded 150 to 200 TCR beta chains that were cytomegalovirus-associated. In vitro experiments confirmed that a few CMV-associated chains were specific for CMV antigens.

The specimen was PBMCs. The TCR originated in a young woman in good health and CMV-seropositive.

In DNA, the CDR3 is TGTGCCAGCAGCTTCATTGATAGATCCTACGAGCAGTACTTC. It codes for CASSFIDRSYEQYF. The chain is built from TRBV7-8 and TRBJ2-7, with unresolved D. From germline, CDR1 is SGHVS and CDR2 FQNEAQ. V was clipped by 3 bases and J by 1 base, with 10 bases between them. The CDR3 runs 14 residues.